The sample holds a few counts of the clone carrying this T cell receptor beta chain. Its antigen is undetermined. TCRdb fed the reads into MiXCR, producing one record per CDR3 protein. This table holds about 65,000 distinct CDR3 sequences, around 49% found once. The data were taken from a study of type 1 regulatory T cells. Study in general: An in vitro protocol generated T-allo10, a Tr1-enriched, alloantigen-specific CD4 T cell product. Study results and caveats: Tr1 cells had a more restricted TCR repertoire than non-Tr1 cells.

What was sequenced was cultured non-Tr1 T cells, either the whole culture or a sorted T cell fraction (not recorded which). The receptor was derived from a human donor in good health.

CDR3 region: CASSQTGGGSYEQYF. DNA of the CDR3: TGCGCCAGCAGCCAAACGGGAGGGGGCTCCTACGAGCAGTACTTC. This chain joins TRBV4-3 and TRBJ2-7; 8 bases align to TRBD2. The CDR3 runs 15 residues. The germline gives CDR1 LGHNA, CDR2 YSLEER. V was clipped by 2 bases and J by 0 bases; unmatched bases: 3.